The present TCR beta chain was sequenced within a study of Graves' ophthalmopathy and Graves' hyperthyroidism. Overall study findings and caveats: Blood samples also showed most expanded thyroid clonotypes exceeding 0.001 frequency.

Trimming at V came to 5 bases and at J to 5 bases, leaving 17 bases not matched to a gene. This CDR3 has 17 residues. CDR3 regions of TCR beta were amplified from RNA transcripts. HTBI primers were employed in first-round RT-PCR, then a second-round multiplex PCR followed. TCRdb processed the multiplex PCR reads anew with MiXCR; each CDR3 protein has one entry. The sample has over a million distinct CDR3 sequences, about two fifths seen once. Uncontrolled infections, other autoimmune diseases, pregnancy or lactation barred patients from enrollment. About this clonotype: Its target is unknown.

What was sequenced was peripheral blood or thyroid tissue (not recorded which). The source of this sequence is an adult man with Graves' hyperthyroidism. The chain is built from TRBV12-3 or TRBV12-4 and TRBJ2-5; TRBD2 matches at 7 bases. CDR3 DNA: TGTGCCAGCAGTGACCCCTTTGCGGGAGTTTCTCCGGAGACCCAGTACTTC. Translation: CASSDPFAGVSPETQYF.